This T cell receptor beta chain was captured by sequencing in a study of cytomegalovirus exposure and HLA in healthy donors. Whole-study context: The roughly 700 first-cohort repertoires shared a platform with the 120 validation repertoires, as reported in a later analysis. The study, taken as a whole, reports: The study recorded fewer than 200 TCR beta chains that were cytomegalovirus-associated. In vitro work confirmed that three CMV-associated chains recognize CMV antigens.

This CDR3 comprises 15 residues. Germline V gene sequence: CDR1 SGHRS, CDR2 YFSETQ. With 0 bases removed from V and 1 base from J, the gap between germline ends came to 10 bases. Here immunoSEQ multiplex PCR was the method, and the copy in TCRdb shows in-frame clones only, minus some. Of about 250,000 clones detected, about 90% appear once; the ten largest clones hold around 12%. About this clone: Its antigen remains unidentified.

Among the 110 or so subjects of the validation cohort, separate from the 666-subject first cohort, were the donors. The chain joins TRBV5-1 to TRBJ2-5, with TRBD2 as a possible D gene (5 bases). The source is a young man in good health and CMV-seropositive. The sequenced material came from PBMCs. CDR3: CASSLDGNLQETQYF. The CDR3 coding sequence is TGCGCCAGCAGCTTGGACGGGAACCTCCAAGAGACCCAGTACTTC.